This T cell receptor (beta chain) came from a study of response to subunit inactivated influenza vaccine. V was clipped by 6 bases and J by 4 bases, with 9 bases between them. This CDR3 comprises 12 residues. CDR1 and CDR2 from the germline V gene are SEHNR and FQNEAQ (reference sequence). Each CDR3 protein gets one entry after TCRdb re-called the RT-PCR reads with MiXCR. The profile shows about 780,000 distinct CDR3 sequences, roughly 20% of them singletons. In this sample, this clonotype turned up many times. This clonotype originated in a man between 50 and 59 years old who received an inactivated influenza vaccine. Sequencing was performed on PBMCs from blood, taken roughly 5 days after vaccination. The rearrangement links TRBV7-9 to TRBJ1-2, with a possible D match to TRBD1 (5 bases). The chain's CDR3 is CASSRDSYGYTF. In DNA form, the CDR3 reads TGTGCCAGCAGTCGCGACAGCTATGGCTACACCTTC.